This T cell receptor beta chain was sequenced in a study of blood T cells in healthy people across ages. Study summary: Per two T cells, template switching captured roughly one barcoded beta molecule.

V dropped 3 bases and J dropped 8; count of bases not matched to a gene: 11. The length of the CDR3 is 16 residues. From germline, CDR1 is SGDLS and CDR2 YYNGEE. The use of a sample-barcoded 5' primer and a J-beta primer mix characterized a second PCR of roughly 6 to 11 cycles. TCRdb reprocessed the 5' RACE reads via MiXCR and lists one record per CDR3 protein. The sample has some 800,000 distinct CDR3 sequences, 40% to 50% seen once; the top ten hold 15% to 25%. Sequences were obtained from blood. The chain combines TRBV9 with TRBJ1-4; 9 positions match TRBD1. The sequence came from a man between 60 and 75 years old in good health. The CDR3 protein is CASSGPRGTGNEKLFF. DNA of the CDR3: TGTGCCAGCAGCGGTCCCAGGGGGACAGGGAACGAAAAACTGTTTTTT.